This T cell receptor (beta chain) was captured by sequencing in a study of coeliac disease. Whole-study context: The study queried TRBV7-2 bias without high-resolution HLA data.

Whole-study findings and limits: Largely private TRB repertoires meant most sequences were sample-unique.

Method: immunoSEQ multiplex PCR; TCRdb's copy keeps in-frame clones and lacks some. The repertoire holds approximately 8,500 clones, with more than 55% as singletons. The CDR3 covers 13 residues. V dropped 0 bases and J dropped 14 bases, with 15 bases sitting between them. Germline CDR1 and CDR2: SGHKS and YYEKEE (reference sequence). This clone was observed a handful of times. Its antigen remains unidentified. The rearrangement links TRBV5-5 to TRBJ2-1; D is ambiguous. This clonotype was sampled from a woman aged 55-70 years with celiac disease. Sequencing was performed on intraepithelial lymphocytes from the gut. In DNA form, the CDR3 reads TGTGCCAGCAGCTTGGCCAATAGTATCGAAGAGTTCTTC. Translating gives CASSLANSIEEFF. Drawing the rest from reference TRBV5-5 and TRBJ2-1, the complete variable domain is DAGVTQSPTHLIKTRGQQVTLRCSPISGHKSVSWYQQVLGQGPQFIFQYYEKEERGRGNFPDRFSARQFPNYSSELNVNALLLGDSALYLCASSLANSIEEFFGPGTRLTVL.